This TCR beta chain emerged from a study of intratumoral heterogeneity in liver cancer. Sequencing used immunoSEQ multiplex PCR; TCRdb keeps in-frame clones, though not all of them. This table holds 20,000 to 25,000 clones, around 73% found once. This CDR3 contains 15 residues. V dropped 2 bases and J dropped 3; count of bases not matched to a gene: 4. Germline CDR1 SGHTA, CDR2 FQGTGA. The J gene is TRBJ2-1, the V gene TRBV7-3; 7 bases map to TRBD1. The sample here was tumor-adjacent normal tissue, taken before any cancer treatment. This clonotype was obtained from a woman aged 70-85 years with hepatocellular carcinoma. In nucleotides, the CDR3 is TGTGCCAGCAGCTTAGAGGGGGCGGGCTACAATGAGCAGTTCTTC. It translates to CASSLEGAGYNEQFF.